This TCR beta chain comes out of a study of T cell changes during pregnancy in multiple sclerosis. Germline CDR1 is SGHTA and CDR2 is FQGNSA. Trimming removed 5 bases from V and 0 bases from J, with 11 bases in between. This CDR3 region has 14 residues. Measured with immunoSEQ multiplex PCR; TCRdb has only the in-frame clones, and not every one. The sample holds fewer than 85,000 clones, about 94% seen once. The chain recombines TRBV7-2 with TRBJ2-7, with a possible D match to TRBD2 (7 bases). Source: peripheral blood, taken in the third trimester of pregnancy. The source of this sequence is a female donor with multiple sclerosis, enrolled in a pregnancy study. The CDR3 loop is CASSLRGRSYEQYF. The DNA of the CDR3 is TGTGCCAGCAGCCTGCGGGGGCGCTCCTACGAGCAGTACTTC.